This T cell receptor (beta chain) was obtained from a study of T cells in Graves' hyperthyroidism and ophthalmopathy. Germline V gives CDR1 LNHNV, CDR2 YYDKDF (reference sequence). Trimming left V 10 bases short and J 2 bases short, with 16 bases between. The CDR3 has 14 amino acids. Template material for amplifying TCR beta CDR3 regions consisted of RNA transcripts. When the TCR CDR3 underwent first-round RT-PCR, the HTBI primer set was used. TCRdb ran MiXCR on the multiplex PCR reads and lists one entry per CDR3 protein. The sample contains 750,000 to 950,000 distinct CDR3 sequences, 35% to 40% of which appear only once.

The sample comprised blood. This TCR came from a man younger than 35 with Graves' hyperthyroidism. The rearrangement uses TRBV15 and TRBJ2-3; no definite D call. Here the CDR3 reads CASTPRVLTDTQYF. The CDR3 DNA is TGTGCCAGCACCCCAAGGGTACTCACAGATACGCAGTATTTT.